These 27 T cell receptor beta chains were sequenced from one sample in a study of T cells after yellow fever vaccination. Each CDR3 protein is one row after TCRdb ran MiXCR on the 5' RACE reads. The sample comprises more than 80,000 distinct CDR3 sequences, roughly 5.2% of which are singletons, and about two fifths rests with the top ten. The input for sequencing was CD8+ T cells sorted from PBMCs, taken 10 days after the yellow fever booster vaccination. The receptor source for this set is a man aged 18 to 29 who received the YFV17D yellow fever vaccine.

This clonotype has a handful of counts. The chain combines TRBV6-2 or TRBV6-3 with TRBJ2-5, with TRBD2 identical over 8 bases. This CDR3 spans 18 amino acids. V dropped 0 bases and J dropped 5; count of bases not matched to a gene: 14. Germline V CDR1 and CDR2: MNHEY, SVGEGT. CDR3 coding DNA: TGTGCCAGCAGTTACTCGACGCTAGCGGGCCCCTATGAGGAGACCCAGTACTTC. As protein: CASSYSTLAGPYEETQYF.

CDR3 sequence reads: CASTLAATDTQYF. DNA for the CDR3: TGTGCCAGCACACTAGCGGCCACAGATACGCAGTATTTT. This chain connects TRBV7-9 to TRBJ2-3, with TRBD2 matching 8 bases. CDR3 size: 13 residues. In germline, CDR1 is SEHNR, CDR2 FQNEAQ (reference sequence). J gave up 2 bases and V 7 bases, and 2 bases lay outside the gene matches. Supplemented by reference TRBV7-9 and TRBJ2-3, the full variable domain reads DTGVSQNPRHKITKRGQNVTFRCDPISEHNRLYWYRQTLGQGPEFLTYFQNEAQLEKSRLLSDRFSAERPKGSFSTLEIQRTEQGDSAMYLCASTLAATDTQYFGPGTRLTVL.

The J gene is TRBJ2-5, the V gene TRBV4-3, with D possibly TRBD2 on 5 matching bases. V shed 0 bases and J shed 4 bases, with 9 bases lying between them. Germline V gives CDR1 LGHNA, CDR2 YSLEER. This CDR3 region has 14 residues. CDR3 coding DNA: TGCGCCAGCAGCCAAGAACGGACTTCAGAGACCCAGTACTTC. Translated: CASSQERTSETQYF.

V and J are TRBV12-3 or TRBV12-4 and TRBJ2-5, with no clear D. The CDR3 is 14 amino acids. V was shortened by 5 bases and J by 0 bases, with 10 bases between the two germline ends. The CDR3 protein is CASSPDMYQETQYF. DNA of the CDR3: TGTGCCAGCAGTCCCGACATGTACCAAGAGACCCAGTACTTC.

The chain links TRBV5-1 to TRBJ1-5, with D perhaps TRBD1 (6 bases). This CDR3 region has 14 residues. Trimming removed 0 bases at V and 6 bases at J, with 10 bases between. Germline-derived CDR1 and CDR2 are SGHRS and YFSETQ. For the CDR3, the DNA is TGCGCCAGCAGCTTGGGATCGGGGGCTCAGCCCCAGCATTTT. This gives the protein CASSLGSGAQPQHF. The whole variable domain, filled in from reference TRBV5-1 and TRBJ1-5, reads KAGVTQTPRYLIKTRGQQVTLSCSPISGHRSVSWYQQTPGQGLQFLFEYFSETQRNKGNFPGRFSGRQFSNSRSEMNVSTLELGDSALYLCASSLGSGAQPQHFGDGTRLSIL.

The chain recombines TRBV7-9 with TRBJ2-2; D gene ambiguous. Trimming stripped 0 bases from V and 0 bases from J, with 8 bases between. Germline assignment: CDR1 SEHNR and CDR2 FQNEAQ (reference sequence). This CDR3 contains 16 residues. In DNA form, the CDR3 reads TGTGCCAGCAGCTTAGCGGTATTCGCGAACACCGGGGAGCTGTTTTTT. Its protein is CASSLAVFANTGELFF.

This chain links TRBV4-1 with TRBJ2-3, with D possibly TRBD2 on 5 matching bases. Germline V CDR1 and CDR2: MGHRA, YSYEKL. The CDR3 loop spans 17 amino acids. V lost 0 bases, J lost 1 base, and 14 bases lay in between. CDR3 nucleotide sequence: TGCGCCAGCAGCCAAGATCCCCCAGGAGGTCGCACAGATACGCAGTATTTT. It is translated as CASSQDPPGGRTDTQYF.

This clonotype was counted at least ten times. The chain joins TRBV5-1 to TRBJ2-3; D is perhaps TRBD1 (6 bases). Trimming pared 4 bases from V and 2 bases from J, leaving 11 bases between. This CDR3 spans 14 amino acids. The germline CDR1 and CDR2 sequences are SGHRS and YFSETQ. The DNA for the CDR3 is TGCGCCAGCAGCGATCAGGGGACCACAGATACGCAGTATTTT. This encodes CASSDQGTTDTQYF.

This clonotype has at least ten counts. V usage is TRBV12-3 or TRBV12-4 and J usage is TRBJ2-5; D possibly matches TRBD1 or TRBD2 (6 bases each). V gave up 8 bases and J gave up 5 bases, with 15 bases separating them. This CDR3 has 13 residues. The CDR3 sequence is CASGRGEGETQYF. CDR3 nucleotides: TGTGCCAGCGGTAGGGGGGAAGGGGAGACCCAGTACTTC.

The genes are TRBV27 and TRBJ1-2, with D perhaps TRBD1 (6 bases). Germline assignment: CDR1 MNHEY and CDR2 SMNVEV (reference sequence). This CDR3 contains 15 residues. The V and J ends lost 6 bases and 4 bases respectively, with 18 bases between them. The CDR3 reads CASSSKQGTGYGYTF. CDR3 nucleotide sequence: TGTGCCAGCAGCAGCAAACAGGGAACTGGCTATGGCTACACCTTC.

This clonotype came up a few times. This chain connects TRBV6-1 to TRBJ2-1; 7 bases line up with TRBD1. The germline V gene has CDR1 MNHNS and CDR2 SASEGT. The CDR3 spans 15 residues. V dropped 5 bases and J dropped 8; count of bases not matched to a gene: 12. This chain's CDR3 is CASSNRDSASDEQFF. Written as DNA, the CDR3 is TGTGCCAGCAGTAACCGGGACAGTGCTTCGGATGAGCAGTTCTTC.

This clonotype was picked up a small number of times. This chain links TRBV11-2 with TRBJ2-5, with D perhaps being TRBD1 or TRBD2 (5 bases each). The length of the CDR3 is 15 residues. V lost 4 bases, J lost 5 bases, and 17 bases lay in between. Per germline, CDR1 SGHAT and CDR2 FQNNGV. CDR3 sequence (DNA): TGTGCCAGCAGCTCACCGGGGCCCGGTAGGGAGACCCAGTACTTC. It codes for CASSSPGPGRETQYF.

This clonotype came up a few times. The gene calls are TRBV7-9 and TRBJ2-7; D is unclear. This CDR3 contains 14 residues. CDR1 and CDR2 (germline): SEHNR, FQNEAQ (reference sequence). V shed 5 bases and J shed 0 bases, with 11 bases lying between them. The CDR3 reads CASSPDVSSYEQYV. The CDR3 DNA reads as TGTGCCAGCAGCCCTGACGTTAGCTCCTACGAGCAGTACGTC.

This chain connects TRBV19 to TRBJ1-5; D is ambiguous. This CDR3 comprises 15 residues. Trimming took off 6 bases at V and 3 bases at J, with 15 bases between the two ends. From germline, CDR1 is LNHDA and CDR2 SQIVND (reference sequence). CDR3 sequence reads: CASRVFFSLNQPQHF. Here the CDR3 DNA reads TGTGCCAGTAGGGTCTTCTTCAGCCTCAATCAGCCCCAGCATTTT. Full variable domain (missing parts from reference TRBV19 and TRBJ1-5): DGGITQSPKYLFRKEGQNVTLSCEQNLNHDAMYWYRQDPGQGLRLIYYSQIVNDFQKGDIAEGYSVSREKKESFPLTVTSAQKNPTAFYLCASRVFFSLNQPQHFGDGTRLSIL.

The V gene is TRBV4-1, the J gene TRBJ1-5, with D unresolved. The V end lost 0 bases, the J end lost 7 bases, and 13 bases lay between the germline ends. The CDR3 contains 15 residues. Germline-derived CDR1 and CDR2 are MGHRA and YSYEKL. CDR3 in amino acids: CASSQDYHSWQPQHF. CDR3 nucleotides: TGCGCCAGCAGCCAAGATTACCACTCGTGGCAGCCCCAGCATTTT.

The chain joins TRBV20-1 to TRBJ1-5; D is unresolved. V lost 0 bases and J lost 6, with 12 bases in between. Germline lookup yields CDR1 DFQATT and CDR2 SNEGSKA (reference sequence). The CDR3 spans 14 residues. The CDR3 coding sequence is TGCAGTGCTAGAGAGCATCCAAAAGGTCAGCCCCAGCATTTT. Protein sequence: CSAREHPKGQPQHF.

This clonotype was seen ten or more times. The V and J genes are TRBV7-8 and TRBJ2-7; D perhaps matches TRBD2 (6 bases). CDR3 length: 17 amino acids. Germline V CDR1 and CDR2: SGHVS, FQNEAQ. V was shortened by 0 bases and J by 1 base, with 16 bases between the two germline ends. CDR3 sequence (DNA): TGTGCCAGCAGCTTAGCGGGGAGGAGGGTTTCTTCCTACGAGCAGTACTTC. It encodes CASSLAGRRVSSYEQYF.

In nucleotides, the CDR3 is TGTGCCAGCAGTTACTTGGACAGGTTTGATTCACCCCTCCACTTT. Its translation: CASSYLDRFDSPLHF. This chain connects TRBV6-2 or TRBV6-3 to TRBJ1-6; 7 bases are shared with TRBD1. The CDR3 is 15 residues long. Trimming at V came to 1 base and at J to 8 bases, leaving 5 bases not matched to a gene. The V gene's germline CDR1 is MNHEY and CDR2 SVGEGT.

This clonotype showed up many times. The rearrangement uses TRBV12-3 or TRBV12-4 and TRBJ2-1, with 9 bases aligning to TRBD2. The CDR3 has 15 amino acids. Trimming removed 7 bases from V and 2 bases from J; junction bases left unmatched: 6. The CDR3 DNA sequence: TGTGCCAGCACCCAGACTAGCGGACCCTACAATGAGCAGTTCTTC. It yields the protein CASTQTSGPYNEQFF.

A few counts support this clonotype. The chain carries TRBV6-2 or TRBV6-3 and TRBJ1-5; a weak D match, TRBD1 (6 bases). This CDR3 spans 14 amino acids. Germline loops: CDR1 MNHEY, CDR2 SVGEGT. V was clipped by 7 bases and J by 7 bases, with 17 bases between them. Written as DNA, the CDR3 is TGTGCCAGCACCCAAAATTCGGACAGCCAGCCCCAGCATTTT. This translates into CASTQNSDSQPQHF.

The genes are TRBV12-3 or TRBV12-4 and TRBJ1-2, with a possible D match to TRBD1 (6 bases). Between the trimmed V and J ends, which lost 1 base and 5 bases, there was a span of 8 bases. The CDR3 has 13 residues. This chain's CDR3 is CASSLGGPYGYTF. The CDR3 coding sequence is TGTGCCAGCAGTTTAGGGGGGCCGTATGGCTACACCTTC.

This clonotype was counted many times. The chain uses TRBV5-1 and TRBJ2-7, with 8 bases fitting TRBD1. V lost 7 bases and J lost 2; bases outside the gene matches: 8. The germline V gene encodes CDR1 SGHRS and CDR2 YFSETQ. The CDR3 covers 14 residues. The CDR3 sequence: CASSPDRGTYEQYF. CDR3 sequence (DNA): TGCGCCAGCTCCCCCGACAGGGGCACCTACGAGCAGTACTTC.

This clonotype was seen only a few times. This chain uses TRBV29-1 with TRBJ2-3; no definite D call. The V end lost 1 base, the J end lost 2 bases, and 22 bases lay between the germline ends. Germline CDR1 and CDR2: SQVTM and ANQGSEA. The CDR3 is made up of 18 amino acids. CDR3 bases: TGCAGCGTTGAAGTGGGCCCGATCATGGAGACAACCACAGATACGCAGTATTTT. This translates into CSVEVGPIMETTTDTQYF.

This clonotype was detected a few times. CDR3 loop: CASSGLADYNEQFF. The DNA of the CDR3 is TGTGCCAGCTCAGGACTAGCGGATTACAATGAGCAGTTCTTC. The chain has TRBV18 and TRBJ2-1; 10 bases map to TRBD2. Germline V gene lookup returns CDR1 KGHSH and CDR2 LQKENI. The junction had 2 bases not matched to a gene; V was cut back by 5 bases and J by 4 bases. The CDR3 extends over 14 amino acids.

This clonotype was counted only a few times. This chain links TRBV6-1 with TRBJ1-5; 8 nucleotides line up with TRBD1. The CDR3 is made up of 14 amino acids. The germline V gene encodes CDR1 MNHNS and CDR2 SASEGT. V shed 9 bases and J 7 bases; nucleotides not matched to a gene: 11. The CDR3 sequence: CASKQSGGRQPQHF. The CDR3 DNA sequence: TGTGCCAGTAAGCAATCAGGGGGCCGGCAGCCCCAGCATTTT.

This clonotype was found many times. V is TRBV7-8 and J is TRBJ2-1; no clear D. There are 15 residues in the CDR3. With 11 bases removed from V and 8 bases from J, the gap between germline ends came to 25 bases. In germline, CDR1 is SGHVS, CDR2 FQNEAQ. CDR3 protein: CAVVQEYSLPDEQFF. In DNA, the CDR3 is TGTGCCGTAGTCCAGGAGTACTCCCTTCCGGATGAGCAGTTCTTC.

A few counts support this clonotype. The chain employs TRBV4-2 and TRBJ1-6; no clear D gene. CDR1 is LGHNA and CDR2 is YNFKEQ in the germline V gene. This CDR3 contains 13 residues. The V and J ends lost 4 bases and 2 bases respectively, with 3 bases between them. The CDR3 nucleotides read TGTGCCAGCAGCCTGACCTATAATTCACCCCTCCACTTT. Amino acid sequence: CASSLTYNSPLHF.